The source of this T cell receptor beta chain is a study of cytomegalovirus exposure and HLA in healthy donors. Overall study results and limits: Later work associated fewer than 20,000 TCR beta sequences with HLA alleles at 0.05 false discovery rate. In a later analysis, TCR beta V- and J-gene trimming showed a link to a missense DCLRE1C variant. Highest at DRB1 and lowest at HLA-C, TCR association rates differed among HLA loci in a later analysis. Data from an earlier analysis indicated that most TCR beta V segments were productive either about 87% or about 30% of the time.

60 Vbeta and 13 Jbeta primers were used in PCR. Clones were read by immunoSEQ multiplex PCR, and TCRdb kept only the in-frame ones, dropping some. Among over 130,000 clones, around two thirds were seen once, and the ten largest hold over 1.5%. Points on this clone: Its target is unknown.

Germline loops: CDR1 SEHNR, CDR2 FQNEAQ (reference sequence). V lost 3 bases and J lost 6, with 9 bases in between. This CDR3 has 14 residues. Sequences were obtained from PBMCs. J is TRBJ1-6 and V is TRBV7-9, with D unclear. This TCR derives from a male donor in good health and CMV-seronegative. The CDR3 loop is CASSFRQPNSPLHF. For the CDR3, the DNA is TGTGCCAGCAGCTTCCGACAACCTAATTCACCCCTCCACTTT.